This T cell receptor beta chain was captured in a study of T cells in Graves' hyperthyroidism and ophthalmopathy. TCR beta CDR3 regions were amplified from RNA. The primer set for the first-round RT-PCR of the TCR CDR3 was HTBI. TCRdb recomputed calls from the multiplex PCR reads with MiXCR, one row per CDR3 protein. The sample includes about 360,000 distinct CDR3 sequences, just under 25% of them seen just once. Around 9.9 ml of fresh peripheral blood supplied the PBMCs. This clonotype was sampled from a man aged 50 to 60 with Graves' hyperthyroidism. What was sequenced was blood.

Here the CDR3 reads CASSYTSGASYEQYF. Here the CDR3 DNA reads TGCGCCAGCAGTTATACTAGCGGGGCCTCCTACGAGCAGTACTTC. The V call is TRBV5-1, the J call TRBJ2-7; 10 nucleotides agree with TRBD2. V shed 5 bases and J 0 bases; nucleotides not matched to a gene: 5. Germline V CDR1 and CDR2: SGHRS, YFSETQ. The CDR3 has 15 amino acids.